A single sample gave rise to the 27 T cell receptor beta chains below, sequenced in a study of blood T cells in healthy people across ages. Combining a sample-barcoded 5' primer with a J-beta primer mix, a second PCR ran for roughly 7 to 11 cycles. One entry per CDR3 protein results from TCRdb running MiXCR on the 5' RACE reads. The top ten clones hold approximately 4.1% of a sample with 1,500,000 or so distinct CDR3 sequences, approximately 43% of them seen once. The specimen was blood. These receptors were collected from a woman aged 18-29 years in good health.

The chain employs TRBV7-2 and TRBJ2-1, with a tentative D call TRBD2 (5 bases). The ends were cut back, 5 bases at V and 6 bases at J, with 11 bases in the middle. This CDR3 contains 13 residues. Germline CDR1 SGHTA, CDR2 FQGNSA. The CDR3: CASSQLGGNEQFF. In DNA form, the CDR3 reads TGTGCCAGCAGCCAACTAGGCGGCAATGAGCAGTTCTTC.

The genes are TRBV28 and TRBJ2-3; a weak D match, TRBD2 (5 bases). Trimming took 3 bases from V and 1 from J, leaving 14 bases between them. The length of the CDR3 is 16 residues. CDR1 MDHEN and CDR2 SYDVKM come from the germline V gene. The CDR3 spells CASSFYRGARTDTQYF. In DNA form, the CDR3 reads TGTGCCAGCAGTTTCTACCGGGGAGCCCGCACAGATACGCAGTATTTT.

CDR3 sequence: CASSSRQAQNTEAFF. CDR3 sequence (DNA): TGTGCCAGCAGTTCCCGACAGGCCCAGAACACTGAAGCTTTCTTT. V gene TRBV12-3 or TRBV12-4 combines with J gene TRBJ1-1; tentatively, D is TRBD1 (6 bases). V was clipped by 4 bases and J by 1 base, with 13 bases between them. This CDR3 has 15 residues.

The V call is TRBV2, the J call TRBJ1-2; 7 nucleotides agree with TRBD1. CDR1 is SNHLY and CDR2 is FYNNEI in the germline V gene. This CDR3 is 15 amino acids long. Germline trimming cut 8 bases from V and 5 bases from J; bases unmatched to any gene: 14. The CDR3 DNA follows: TGTGCCAGCCTCCAAGGACAGGTAGGCTGGTATGGCTACACCTTC. Residues: CASLQGQVGWYGYTF.

This clonotype was seen only a few times. This chain uses TRBV20-1 with TRBJ1-2; 7 nucleotides match TRBD1. This CDR3 has 14 residues. V gave up 3 bases and J gave up 7 bases; unmatched junction bases: 11. Germline V gives CDR1 DFQATT, CDR2 SNEGSKA (reference sequence). CDR3 region: CSASVLSGGVGYTF. In DNA, the CDR3 is TGCAGTGCTAGTGTCCTGTCAGGGGGAGTTGGCTACACCTTC.

This clonotype appeared a few times. This chain connects TRBV6-2 or TRBV6-3 to TRBJ1-5, with 9 bases identical to TRBD1. The CDR3 is 15 residues long. The ends lost 7 bases at V and 6 bases at J; junction bases unmatched: 10. Germline loops: CDR1 MNHEY, CDR2 SVGEGT. Written as DNA, the CDR3 is TGTGCCAGCACTCCGGGAGGACAGGGGAGTCAGCCCCAGCATTTT. This sequence encodes CASTPGGQGSQPQHF.

On this clonotype itself: One end of the junction varies from germline; a read error may be responsible. The rearrangement links TRBV7-9 to TRBJ2-1, with D possibly being TRBD1 (7 bases). The CDR3 is 11 residues long. In germline, CDR1 is SEHNR, CDR2 FQNEAQ (reference sequence). Written as DNA, the CDR3 is TGCGCCAGCAGCTTCGCGGGACAGTTGTTCTTC. Protein product: CASSFAGQLFF.

The CDR3 loop reads CATSRRQASRNEKLFF. The CDR3 nucleotides are TGTGCCACCAGCAGACGTCAGGCCAGTCGGAATGAAAAACTGTTTTTT. The chain recombines TRBV15 with TRBJ1-4; D unclear. V was clipped by 2 bases and J by 5 bases, with 15 bases between them. Germline V gives CDR1 LNHNV, CDR2 YYDKDF (reference sequence). CDR3 length equals 16 residues.

This clonotype was found once. This rearrangement joins TRBV4-3 to TRBJ2-1; 9 bases line up with TRBD2. The end of the DNA aligns better with TRBJ2-7, so the J call may be wrong. CDR1 is LGHNA and CDR2 is YSLEER in the germline V gene. The CDR3 length is 17 residues. The CDR3 is CASSQDGLAGTYNEQYF. In DNA, the CDR3 is TGCGCCAGCAGCCAAGATGGGCTAGCGGGGACCTACAATGAGCAGTACTTC.

This sequence joins TRBV20-1 and TRBJ2-1; possible D gene TRBD2, 5 bases. V lost 7 bases, J lost 0 bases, and 13 bases lay in between. Germline lookup yields CDR1 DFQATT and CDR2 SNEGSKA (reference sequence). CDR3 length: 14 amino acids. CDR3 sequence: CSVSRGDSYNEQFF. The CDR3 DNA follows: TGCAGTGTTTCTCGGGGAGACTCCTACAATGAGCAGTTCTTC.

The CDR3, as DNA: TGTGCCAGCAGTTATCAGGGGGCCAATGAGCAGTACTTC. It yields the protein CASSYQGANEQYF. The V gene is TRBV6-5, the J gene TRBJ2-1; 8 bases align to TRBD1. The J call may be incorrect, as the DNA end agrees better with TRBJ2-7. CDR1 and CDR2 (germline): MNHEY, SVGAGI. The CDR3 is 13 residues long.

This chain connects TRBV7-2 to TRBJ2-5; 9 bases align to TRBD1. The CDR3 has 16 amino acids. V was clipped by 3 bases and J by 11 bases; unmatched bases: 16. Germline CDR1 is SGHTA and CDR2 is FQGNSA. The CDR3 DNA reads as TGTGCCAGCAGCTTCCGTACAGGGGGCCTCGACAATGGGCAGTACTTC. Its protein is CASSFRTGGLDNGQYF.

V is TRBV14 and J is TRBJ1-1, with TRBD1 identical over 7 bases. The CDR3 consists of 16 residues. Unmatched junction bases numbered 8, after V lost 4 bases and J lost 0 bases. CDR1 is SGHDN and CDR2 is FVKESK in the germline V gene. The CDR3 DNA reads as TGTGCCAGCAGCCGGGGACAGCTAGTCATGAACACTGAAGCTTTCTTT. Translating it yields CASSRGQLVMNTEAFF.

This clonotype has just one count. A much bigger clone sits one base away, suggesting this may be a read error. The genes are TRBV6-5 and TRBJ2-5; D is ambiguous. Judging by the DNA end, TRBJ2-7 fits better; the J call may be wrong. CDR3 length equals 13 residues. Germline V gene lookup returns CDR1 MNHEY and CDR2 SVGAGI. This CDR3 is CASSYTLDYEQYF. The CDR3 nucleotides are TGTGCCAGCAGTTACACGCTCGACTACGAGCAGTACTTC.

The chain is built from TRBV7-2 and TRBJ2-5; D is undetermined. Germline-derived CDR1 and CDR2 are SGHTA and FQGNSA. The CDR3 consists of 14 residues. The ends were cut back, 5 bases at V and 2 bases at J, with 12 bases in the middle. CDR3 in DNA: TGTGCCAGCAGCCCCCTATTAGTGCAAGAGACCCAGTACTTC. This gives the protein CASSPLLVQETQYF. Variable domain in full (rest from reference TRBV7-2 and TRBJ2-5): GAGVSQSPSNKVTEKGKDVELRCDPISGHTALYWYRQSLGQGLEFLIYFQGNSAPDKSGLPSDRFSAERTGGSVSTLTIQRTQQEDSAVYLCASSPLLVQETQYFGPGTRLLVL.

A single count supports this clonotype. This chain uses TRBV6-1 with TRBJ1-1; D remains ambiguous. The V and J ends lost 3 bases and 3 bases respectively, with 5 bases between them. CDR3 length: 12 amino acids. Germline V gene lookup returns CDR1 MNHNS and CDR2 SASEGT. CDR3 in amino acids: CASSERYTEAFF. The CDR3 DNA reads as TGTGCCAGCAGTGAGAGGTACACTGAAGCTTTCTTT.

The chain employs TRBV2 and TRBJ2-5; D is perhaps TRBD1 or TRBD2 (5 bases each). The length of the CDR3 is 13 residues. Trimming cost V 0 bases and J 8 bases, with 10 bases left between them. In germline, CDR1 is SNHLY, CDR2 FYNNEI. DNA of the CDR3: TGTGCCAGCAGTGAAGCGCTTGGGGGAACCCAGTACTTC. Translating it yields CASSEALGGTQYF.

The chain joins TRBV6-1 to TRBJ1-1, with a tentative D call TRBD1 (5 bases). V was clipped by 6 bases and J by 4 bases, with 15 bases between them. The CDR3 extends over 14 amino acids. CDR1 MNHNS and CDR2 SASEGT come from the germline V gene. The CDR3, as DNA: TGTGCCAGCAGGGCCAGGGAGCTAAGCACTGAAGCTTTCTTT. It codes for CASRARELSTEAFF.

V and J are TRBV6-2 or TRBV6-3 and TRBJ2-2; D remains ambiguous. V shed 4 bases and J shed 4 bases, with 13 bases lying between them. Germline assignment: CDR1 MNHEY and CDR2 SVGEGT. The CDR3 runs to 15 residues. In nucleotides, the CDR3 is TGTGCCAGCAGTTTCTCATCAGGTAGCACCGGGGAGCTGTTTTTT. It specifies CASSFSSGSTGELFF.

The rearrangement joins TRBV7-2 to TRBJ2-2; tentatively, D is TRBD2 (5 bases). The CDR3 totals 16 residues. Germline CDR1 is SGHTA and CDR2 is FQGNSA. Between the trimmed V and J ends, which lost 5 bases and 1 base, there was a span of 14 bases. CDR3: CASSTHGRVNTGELFF. The CDR3 DNA reads TGTGCCAGCAGCACCCATGGGAGAGTGAACACCGGGGAGCTGTTTTTT.

V usage is TRBV29-1 and J usage is TRBJ2-1, with 12 bases fitting TRBD2. With 4 bases clipped from V and 0 bases from J, the junction kept 10 bases outside the gene matches. Germline values: CDR1 SQVTM, CDR2 ANQGSEA. The CDR3 covers 18 residues. The CDR3 reads CSVGTSGRPGSSYNEQFF. CDR3 nucleotide sequence: TGCAGCGTTGGAACTAGCGGGAGGCCTGGGAGCTCCTACAATGAGCAGTTCTTC.

This clonotype was observed a handful of times. The CDR3 region is CSARHAGRAGDTQYF. CDR3 nucleotide sequence: TGCAGTGCTCGACACGCCGGGAGGGCCGGTGATACGCAGTATTTT. The chain has TRBV20-1 and TRBJ2-3; 8 bases are shared with TRBD2. V lost 5 bases, J lost 6 bases, and 13 bases stayed unmatched. The CDR3 loop spans 15 amino acids. Germline CDR1 reads DFQATT; CDR2 reads SNEGSKA (reference sequence).

The chain links TRBV20-1 to TRBJ1-5; D is undetermined. The CDR3 extends over 17 amino acids. With 3 bases removed from V and 2 bases from J, the gap between germline ends came to 20 bases. Germline V CDR1 and CDR2: DFQATT, SNEGSKA (reference sequence). The CDR3 protein is CSARVNTGYGGNQPQHF. CDR3 coding DNA: TGCAGTGCTAGGGTAAATACTGGGTACGGGGGCAATCAGCCCCAGCATTTT.

Only a few counts were recorded for this clonotype. This chain uses TRBV2 with TRBJ2-2, with 9 bases that match TRBD1. J gave up 6 bases and V 5 bases, and 4 bases lay outside the gene matches. CDR1 is SNHLY, CDR2 FYNNEI, per germline. The length of the CDR3 is 14 residues. The CDR3: CASSRQGGPGELFF. As DNA, the CDR3 is TGTGCCAGCAGTAGACAGGGGGGTCCCGGGGAGCTGTTTTTT.

V usage is TRBV5-1 and J usage is TRBJ2-7; unclear D gene. CDR3 length: 15 amino acids. Trimming stripped 3 bases from V and 7 bases from J, with 20 bases between. The germline CDR1 and CDR2 sequences are SGHRS and YFSETQ. The CDR3 reads CASSSDTQAYNEQYF. The CDR3 coding sequence is TGCGCCAGCAGCTCAGACACCCAAGCCTACAATGAGCAGTACTTC.

This clonotype was detected a few times. This chain links TRBV6-2 or TRBV6-3 with TRBJ1-1; D is unresolved. Germline CDR1 is MNHEY and CDR2 is SVGEGT. This CDR3 spans 14 amino acids. V shed 2 bases and J shed 0 bases, with 7 bases lying between them. The CDR3 nucleotides read TGTGCCAGCAGTTACGGACTGTTGAACACTGAAGCTTTCTTT. This encodes CASSYGLLNTEAFF.

This clonotype has at least ten counts. The chain is built from TRBV10-3 and TRBJ2-7; D is possibly TRBD2 (5 bases). The length of the CDR3 is 14 residues. Trimming left V 4 bases short and J 5 bases short, with 15 bases between. Germline CDR1 reads ENHRY; CDR2 reads SYGVKD. In DNA form, the CDR3 reads TGTGCCATCAGTGGAGATAGCGTGACCCACGAGCAGTACTTC. It codes for CAISGDSVTHEQYF.